Listed below are T cell receptor beta chains from one sample, sequenced in a study of OX40 agonist ivuxolimab in advanced cancers. Libraries were prepared by immunoSEQ multiplex PCR; TCRdb keeps only in-frame clonotypes and omits some of them. Among about 75,000 clones listed, roughly 84% were seen once. The material was CD4+ or CD8+ T cells sorted from blood, obtained in a trial of the OX40 agonist ivuxolimab. Receptor source: an adult with an advanced solid tumor such as melanoma, head and neck, liver or kidney cancer. Each CDR3 is given with its conserved first and last residue. The D gene is left open where the match is weak. Where a row states a size, it is once, few, many or the class of an expanded clone; other rows omit it.

V	size	J	D	DNA	CDR3
TRBV5-1	once	TRBJ2-1	TRBD2	TGCGCCAGCAGCTTGGTTGCGGGAGAGGGGAATGAGCAGTTCTTC	CASSLVAGEGNEQFF
TRBV5-1	.	TRBJ2-1	TRBD1	TGCGCCAGCAGCAAGGGACAGGGCTCCTACAATGAGCAGTTCTTC	CASSKGQGSYNEQFF
TRBV6-6	.	TRBJ2-5	TRBD2	TGTGCCAGCAGCGGACTAGCGGGGCCACAAGAGACCCAGTACTTC	CASSGLAGPQETQYF
TRBV19	.	TRBJ2-3	TRBD2	TGTGCCAGTAGTATTGGACTAGCGGGAGGTTCAGATACGCAGTATTTT	CASSIGLAGGSDTQYF
TRBV19	few	TRBJ2-2	.	TGTGCCAGTAGTCTCCAGACACTTTCGAACACCGGGGAGCTGTTTTTT	CASSLQTLSNTGELFF
TRBV19	.	TRBJ1-5	.	TGTGCCAGTAGTGAGATGGGGCTTTCGGCCCAGCATTTT	CASSEMGLSAQHF
TRBV6-6	.	TRBJ1-5	TRBD1	TGTGCCAGCAGTGGGGCAGGGGGCCGGGGCAATCAGCCCCAGCATTTT	CASSGAGGRGNQPQHF
TRBV5-4	.	TRBJ1-5	.	TGTGCCAGCAGCCCAGAGTTGGGGAGCAATCAGCCCCAGCATTTT	CASSPELGSNQPQHF
TRBV6-4	many	TRBJ2-7	.	TGTGCCAGCAGTGGCCCCCTGTTTGGGGGGCTGGGGGAGCAGTACTTC	CASSGPLFGGLGEQYF
TRBV6-1	.	TRBJ2-1	.	TGTGCCAGCAGTGAACAGCTAGCGCTTAGCTCCTACAATGAGCAGTTCTTC	CASSEQLALSSYNEQFF
TRBV7-7	once	TRBJ2-1	TRBD2	TGTGCTAGCAGCTTAGCGGGGACTAGCGACGATGAGCAGTTCTTC	CASSLAGTSDDEQFF
TRBV6-1	.	TRBJ2-1	.	TGTGCCAGCAGTGAATTCAATGAGCAGTTCTTC	CASSEFNEQFF
TRBV29-1	.	TRBJ1-4	.	TGCAGCGTTTGGGGGGGTAAGGATGAAAAACTGTTTTTT	CSVWGGKDEKLFF
TRBV5-1	once	TRBJ2-1	TRBD2	TGCGCCAGCAGCTTGTTACCGGGACTAGCGGGAGGACCCCCTTACAATGAGCAGTTCTTC	CASSLLPGLAGGPPYNEQFF
TRBV5-5	.	TRBJ2-1	TRBD2	TGTGCCAGCAGCCCTACTTGGGCTAGCGGGGGACGCTCCTACAATGAGCAGTTCTTC	CASSPTWASGGRSYNEQFF
TRBV6-5	.	TRBJ1-5	.	TGTGCCAGCAGTCCCCTCTCATCAGGGATGCCCCAGCATTTT	CASSPLSSGMPQHF
TRBV2	.	TRBJ2-5	TRBD2	TGTGCCAGCAGTGACAGCAACCCTAGCGGGATGGAGACCCAGTACTTC	CASSDSNPSGMETQYF
TRBV28	.	TRBJ2-5	.	TGTGCCAGTCGCGGCGTCGGGGGGCTATATGAGACCCAGTACTTC	CASRGVGGLYETQYF
TRBV5-6	.	TRBJ1-2	.	TGTGCCAGCAGCTTGGCCGTGGGTGATGGTGGCTACACCTTC	CASSLAVGDGGYTF
TRBV6-6	.	TRBJ2-7	.	TGTGCCAGCAGTTACAGAACAGAGGGCGAGCAGTACTTC	CASSYRTEGEQYF
TRBV5-4	.	TRBJ2-3	.	TGTGCCAGCAGCTTGGGGCCTAGTTCCCGCACAGATACGCAGTATTTT	CASSLGPSSRTDTQYF
TRBV6-4	.	TRBJ1-3	.	TGTGCCAGCAGTTTCTCTGACTCTGGAAACACCATATATTTT	CASSFSDSGNTIYF
TRBV29-1	.	TRBJ2-3	TRBD2	TGCAGCGTCCTGGGAGGGCGGTTTACTAGCACAGATACGCAGTATTTT	CSVLGGRFTSTDTQYF
TRBV27	.	TRBJ1-1	.	TGTGCCAGCAGTTTAGAGGGCCCCCGGGCTGAAGCTTTCTTT	CASSLEGPRAEAFF
TRBV5-4	once	TRBJ2-3	.	TGTGCCAGCAGCCCGGACGGGAGAGAGTCGTCGGATACGCAGTATTTT	CASSPDGRESSDTQYF
TRBV13	.	TRBJ2-1	.	TGTGCCAGCAGCTTAGATAGCGGCTCCTACAATGAGCAGTTCTTC	CASSLDSGSYNEQFF
TRBV19	.	TRBJ1-4	.	TGTGCCAGTACCCCGGGAAATAATGAAAAACTGTTTTTT	CASTPGNNEKLFF
TRBV11-3	.	TRBJ2-3	.	TGTGCCAGCAGCTTAAGGGGCACAGATACGCAGTATTTT	CASSLRGTDTQYF
TRBV19	once	TRBJ2-1	.	TGTGCCAGTACCCTCGGTACCGACAATGAGCAGTTCTTC	CASTLGTDNEQFF
TRBV5-6	.	TRBJ2-7	.	TGTGCCAGCAGCTTAGGGCTAGTAATCAGCGAGCAGTACTTC	CASSLGLVISEQYF
TRBV14	.	TRBJ2-2	TRBD2	TGTGCCAGCAGCCAAATTAGCGGGTACACCGGGGAGCTGTTTTTT	CASSQISGYTGELFF
TRBV11-2	.	TRBJ2-5	.	TGTGCCAGCAGCTTAGGCTACCCCAACCAAGAGACCCAGTACTTC	CASSLGYPNQETQYF
TRBV6-1	.	TRBJ1-2	.	TGTGCCAGCACCCCCTTGGTCTATGGCTACACCTTC	CASTPLVYGYTF
TRBV6-6	.	TRBJ1-1	TRBD1	TGTGCCAGCAGTTACAGGGGGCCGTCGAACACTGAAGCTTTCTTT	CASSYRGPSNTEAFF
TRBV11-2	.	TRBJ2-2	.	TGTGCCAGCAGCGCTACAATGGGAAGCGGGGAGCTGTTTTTT	CASSATMGSGELFF
TRBV2	.	TRBJ2-2	TRBD2	TGTGCCAGCAGTAGTGAGGGAGGGCCCGGGGAGCTGTTTTTT	CASSSEGGPGELFF
TRBV9	.	TRBJ1-1	.	TGTGCCAGCAGCGTAGTGGGCAGTGGCCCCGGAGCTGAAGCTTTCTTT	CASSVVGSGPGAEAFF
TRBV5-1	.	TRBJ1-1	TRBD1	TGCGCCAGCAACTTACAGGGGACAGACACTGAAGCTTTCTTT	CASNLQGTDTEAFF
TRBV5-6	.	TRBJ1-6	.	TGTGCCAGCAGCTCGACAGGTTCTAGCTCCTATAATTCACCCCTCCACTTT	CASSSTGSSSYNSPLHF
TRBV7-9	few	TRBJ2-7	.	TGCGCCAGCAGCCTAGAACTGAGAGGTATGGGGTCCTACGAGCAGTACTTC	CASSLELRGMGSYEQYF
TRBV19	.	TRBJ2-2	.	TGTGCCAGTAGTCCCCAGAGGGGGACCGGGGAGCTGTTTTTT	CASSPQRGTGELFF